The 8 T cell receptor beta chains presented below share a single source sample, sequenced in a study of HIV-infected patients and healthy controls. Alpha and beta constant-region primers primed reverse transcription of about 500 ng RNA. Separate chain-specific third strand synthesis with multiplexing indices produced the alpha and beta libraries. A single record per CDR3 protein comes from TCRdb applying MiXCR to the 5' RACE reads. The table lists 17,000 or so distinct CDR3 sequences, around 5.5% of them singletons. All unsorted peripheral T cells were captured because whole blood was used without fractionation. The sequencing input was blood. The receptors come from an adult in good health.

This clonotype was counted ten times or more. The rearrangement joins TRBV28 to TRBJ1-5; D is unclear. Between the trimmed V and J ends, which lost 8 bases and 0 bases, there was a span of 11 bases. The CDR3 consists of 14 residues. Germline V lookup: CDR1 MDHEN, CDR2 SYDVKM. The CDR3 nucleotides are TGTGCCAGCTTTGACGGATATAGCAATCAGCCCCAGCATTTT. Its protein is CASFDGYSNQPQHF.

The J gene is TRBJ1-3, the V gene TRBV4-3; D ambiguous. V was shortened by 2 bases and J by 4 bases, with 18 bases between the two germline ends. Germline V lookup: CDR1 LGHNA, CDR2 YSLEER. The CDR3 contains 17 residues. The CDR3 nucleotides are TGCGCCAGCAGCCAATCTGTATGGAGGAATGAGGGAAACACCATATATTTT. Amino acids: CASSQSVWRNEGNTIYF.

This clonotype was recorded at least ten times. V usage is TRBV29-1 and J usage is TRBJ1-6; a possible D gene is TRBD1 (5 bases). V was shortened by 5 bases and J by 7 bases, with 15 bases between the two germline ends. Germline values: CDR1 SQVTM, CDR2 ANQGSEA. CDR3 length: 14 amino acids. The CDR3 protein is CSVSEGRGNSPLHF. The CDR3 DNA reads as TGCAGCGTTTCAGAGGGTAGGGGAAATTCACCCCTCCACTTT.

This clonotype ranks as medium-sized. The rearrangement uses TRBV25-1 and TRBJ2-7; 9 nucleotides agree with TRBD1. CDR1 and CDR2 (germline): MGHDK, SYGVNS. V lost 3 bases, J lost 1 base, and 4 bases stayed unmatched. The CDR3 is made up of 15 amino acids. The CDR3 protein is CASSDRQGGSYEQYF. CDR3 sequence (DNA): TGTGCCAGCAGTGACCGACAGGGGGGGTCCTACGAGCAGTACTTC.

This clonotype was detected ten times or more. The chain couples TRBV5-1 to TRBJ1-1; TRBD1 might be the D (5 bases). The CDR3 contains 13 residues. The ends were cut back, 0 bases at V and 8 bases at J, with 11 bases in the middle. CDR1 SGHRS and CDR2 YFSETQ come from the germline V gene. This chain's CDR3 is CASSLGSAGEAFF. In DNA, the CDR3 is TGCGCCAGCAGCTTGGGGTCCGCAGGGGAAGCTTTCTTT.

By its share, this clonotype is medium-sized. The chain has TRBV29-1 and TRBJ1-1; TRBD1 agrees at 8 bases. This CDR3 has 13 amino acids. V dropped 7 bases and J dropped 4; count of bases not matched to a gene: 8. Germline V CDR1 and CDR2: SQVTM, ANQGSEA. The DNA of the CDR3 is TGCAGCGCTAGGACAGGGAGAGGCACTGAAGCTTTCTTT. This encodes CSARTGRGTEAFF.

This clonotype was counted ten times or more. J is TRBJ1-2 and V is TRBV28, with D perhaps matching TRBD1 (6 bases). This CDR3 contains 20 residues. From germline, CDR1 is MDHEN and CDR2 SYDVKM. The V and J ends lost 5 bases and 5 bases respectively, with 33 bases between them. This chain's CDR3 is CASSPLLFLPGHGVGYGYTF. CDR3 DNA: TGTGCCAGCAGTCCCCTCCTATTCCTCCCGGGACACGGAGTGGGGTATGGCTACACCTTC.

This clonotype was seen repeatedly, ten times or more. The CDR3 loop reads CSVLGTGARTDTQYF. CDR3 in DNA: TGCAGCGTTTTGGGGACAGGGGCCCGCACAGATACGCAGTATTTT. The rearrangement uses TRBV29-1 and TRBJ2-3, with TRBD1 identical over 10 bases. V shed 5 bases and J 1 base; nucleotides not matched to a gene: 6. The V gene's germline CDR1 is SQVTM and CDR2 ANQGSEA. The CDR3 is 15 amino acids.